The 27 T cell receptor beta chains listed next were all sequenced from one sample in a study of T cell responses to AZD1222 COVID-19 vaccine. Clones were read by immunoSEQ multiplex PCR, and TCRdb kept only the in-frame ones, dropping some. The data show some 150,000 clones, 75% to 90% seen once. The source material was peripheral blood, sampled on day 0 of MenACWY control vaccination. The source of these receptors is an adult in good health.

The gene calls are TRBV29-1 and TRBJ2-7; D is possibly TRBD1 or TRBD2 (5 bases each). Germline-derived CDR1 and CDR2 are SQVTM and ANQGSEA. CDR3 size: 14 residues. This CDR3 is CVARGRSPHYEQYV. The CDR3, as DNA: TGCGTGGCGAGGGGCAGGTCACCTCACTACGAGCAGTACGTC.

The chain combines TRBV5-4 with TRBJ2-6; weak D call: TRBD2 (6 bases). Germline assignment: CDR1 SGHNT and CDR2 YYREEE (reference sequence). This CDR3 has 18 amino acids. Trimming took off 0 bases at V and 3 bases at J, with 16 bases between the two ends. The CDR3 sequence is CASSLEPGRPVGANVLTF. The CDR3 DNA sequence: TGTGCCAGCAGCTTGGAGCCAGGGAGGCCGGTTGGGGCCAACGTCCTGACTTTC. Supplemented by reference TRBV5-4 and TRBJ2-6, the full variable domain reads ETGVTQSPTHLIKTRGQQVTLRCSSQSGHNTVSWYQQALGQGPQFIFQYYREEENGRGNFPPRFSGLQFPNYSSELNVNALELDDSALYLCASSLEPGRPVGANVLTFGAGSRLTVL.

The chain carries TRBV5-4 and TRBJ1-1; weak D call: TRBD1 (6 bases). Per the germline V gene, CDR1 is SGHNT and CDR2 is YYREEE (reference sequence). The V gene lost 4 bases and the J gene lost 2 bases, with 12 bases spanning the gap. The CDR3 loop spans 14 amino acids. CDR3 coding DNA: TGTGCCAGCAGCGAAGGGACATTAAACACTGAAGCTTTCTTT. Translating it yields CASSEGTLNTEAFF.

The CDR3 bases are TGTGCCAGCAGTTCCCCCAGGGATACTGAAGCTTTCTTT. As protein: CASSSPRDTEAFF. The chain carries TRBV12-3 or TRBV12-4 and TRBJ1-1, with D perhaps TRBD1 (5 bases). The CDR3 spans 13 residues. V was shortened by 4 bases and J by 5 bases, with 11 bases between the two germline ends.

The chain is built from TRBV5-1 and TRBJ1-2; a weak D match, TRBD1 (6 bases). The CDR3 covers 14 residues. The germline V gene encodes CDR1 SGHRS and CDR2 YFSETQ. The V gene lost 7 bases and the J gene lost 2 bases, with 15 bases spanning the gap. CDR3 protein: CASSREGQNYGYTF. Written as DNA, the CDR3 is TGCGCCAGCTCTCGAGAGGGACAAAACTATGGCTACACCTTC.

This clone was observed a few times. The V gene is TRBV4-1, the J gene TRBJ2-7, with D possibly matching TRBD2 (6 bases). Trimming removed 4 bases at V and 5 bases at J, with 15 bases between. Looked up from germline, CDR1 is MGHRA and CDR2 is YSYEKL. The CDR3 spans 14 residues. DNA for the CDR3: TGCGCCAGCAGCCTTACTAGCTTAGACGACGAGCAGTACTTC. This codes for CASSLTSLDDEQYF.

This chain connects TRBV24-1 to TRBJ1-5; the D gene is possibly TRBD1 (5 bases). V lost 3 bases and J lost 9, with 11 bases in between. The CDR3 covers 13 residues. Germline loops: CDR1 KGHDR, CDR2 SFDVKD. As DNA, the CDR3 is TGTGCCACCAGTGATGCTTTGGGGGGGCCCCAGCATTTT. It specifies CATSDALGGPQHF.

V is TRBV7-3 and J is TRBJ1-1; 8 positions agree with TRBD1. Germline CDR1 SGHTA, CDR2 FQGTGA. This CDR3 comprises 14 residues. V lost 2 bases, J lost 5 bases, and 4 bases stayed unmatched. Here the CDR3 DNA reads TGTGCCAGCAGCTTAGCAGGGGGCGTGACTGAAGCTTTCTTT. Translating gives CASSLAGGVTEAFF.

V usage is TRBV5-6 and J usage is TRBJ2-1; 9 nucleotides align to TRBD2. The CDR3 sequence is 17 residues long. Germline assignment: CDR1 SGHDT and CDR2 YYEEEE. Losses at the gene ends were 0 bases for V and 1 base for J; bases not matched to a gene: 5. CDR3: CASSLGGGARSYNEQFF. The CDR3 DNA sequence: TGTGCCAGCAGCTTGGGCGGGGGGGCTAGATCCTACAATGAGCAGTTCTTC.

This rearrangement joins TRBV21-1 to TRBJ1-5; TRBD1 reflects the table's D call only, with no check against the DNA. TRBV21-1 is marked as a pseudogene. This CDR3 spans 13 amino acids. CDR3 residues: CAWGTHGNQPQHF. The CDR3 region has the DNA TGTGCCTGGGGCACACACGGCAATCAGCCCCAGCATTTT.

The rearrangement links TRBV28 to TRBJ1-2; D unresolved. Looked up from germline, CDR1 is MDHEN and CDR2 is SYDVKM. The CDR3 extends over 13 amino acids. Trimming cost V 2 bases and J 8 bases, with 12 bases left between them. Here the CDR3 reads CASSLGNSQGYTF. The CDR3 DNA follows: TGTGCCAGCAGTTTAGGGAATTCGCAAGGCTACACCTTC.

This rearrangement joins TRBV25-1 to TRBJ1-1; D perhaps matches TRBD1 (6 bases). The V gene lost 3 bases and the J gene lost 4 bases, with 21 bases spanning the gap. The CDR3 is 17 amino acids. Germline V CDR1 and CDR2: MGHDK, SYGVNS. CDR3 sequence (DNA): TGTGCCAGCAGTGACGTCGTGACAGGTCCCGTTGGCACTGAAGCTTTCTTT. Translated: CASSDVVTGPVGTEAFF.

The chain recombines TRBV5-1 with TRBJ1-3; no firm D call. The CDR3 is made up of 13 amino acids. V lost 1 base and J lost 7, with 9 bases in between. Per the germline V gene, CDR1 is SGHRS and CDR2 is YFSETQ. The CDR3 bases are TGCGCCAGCAGCTTGTCGGTGGACAACACCATATATTTT. This encodes CASSLSVDNTIYF.

This chain joins TRBV4-1 and TRBJ2-7; 12 nucleotides align to TRBD2. The CDR3 extends over 15 amino acids. J was trimmed by 6 bases and V by 4 bases; bases with no gene match: 7. The V gene's germline CDR1 is MGHRA and CDR2 YSYEKL. The CDR3 is CASSLLAGGPGEQYF. The CDR3 bases are TGCGCCAGCAGCCTGCTAGCGGGGGGGCCGGGCGAGCAGTACTTC.

V is TRBV9 and J is TRBJ2-3, with D uncertain. The V and J ends lost 0 bases and 4 bases respectively, with 9 bases between them. Germline values: CDR1 SGDLS, CDR2 YYNGEE. The CDR3 has 14 residues. The CDR3 is CASSVGATPDTQYF. As DNA, the CDR3 is TGTGCCAGCAGCGTAGGGGCCACGCCAGATACGCAGTATTTT.

This clone was observed many times. The CDR3 protein is CASSPGADNQETQYF. DNA of the CDR3: TGTGCCAGCAGCCCAGGCGCGGACAACCAAGAGACCCAGTACTTC. J is TRBJ2-5 and V is TRBV5-4, with D tentatively TRBD1 (5 bases). Trimming cost V 4 bases and J 0 bases, with 13 bases left between them. There are 15 residues in the CDR3. The germline gives CDR1 SGHNT, CDR2 YYREEE (reference sequence).

The V call is TRBV9, the J call TRBJ2-3; 14 bases map to TRBD2. The CDR3 has 17 amino acids. Germline assignment: CDR1 SGDLS and CDR2 YYNGEE. V lost 6 bases to trimming and J lost 2 bases; unmatched junction nucleotides: 8. The CDR3 loop reads CASKDSTSGGDTDTQYF. The CDR3 bases are TGTGCCAGCAAGGATTCGACTAGCGGGGGGGACACAGATACGCAGTATTTT.

The chain carries TRBV2 and TRBJ1-4, with a weak D call TRBD1 (5 bases). V gave up 2 bases and J gave up 5 bases, with 12 bases separating them. From germline, CDR1 is SNHLY and CDR2 FYNNEI. The CDR3 runs 15 residues. CDR3 region: CASSEKGSRNEKLFF. The CDR3 coding sequence is TGTGCCAGCAGTGAAAAGGGGTCGAGGAATGAAAAACTGTTTTTT.

The gene calls are TRBV27 and TRBJ1-2; no clear D. The germline gives CDR1 MNHEY, CDR2 SMNVEV (reference sequence). There are 14 residues in the CDR3. The V and J ends lost 2 bases and 5 bases respectively, with 12 bases between them. The CDR3 protein is CASSLVSPAYGYTF. CDR3 coding DNA: TGTGCCAGCAGTTTAGTCAGTCCCGCATATGGCTACACCTTC.

The chain joins TRBV27 to TRBJ1-1, with no clear D. The V end lost 3 bases, the J end lost 7 bases, and 12 bases lay between the germline ends. The CDR3 has 13 amino acids. CDR1 is MNHEY and CDR2 is SMNVEV in the germline V gene (reference sequence). The CDR3 nucleotides are TGTGCCAGCAGTTTGAGCTGGGTCGGTGAAGCTTTCTTT. Amino acids: CASSLSWVGEAFF.

This clone was detected once. J is TRBJ2-3 and V is TRBV6-5, with D possibly being TRBD2 (7 bases). CDR3 length: 15 residues. The V and J ends lost 6 bases and 6 bases respectively, with 19 bases between them. Germline V CDR1 and CDR2: MNHEY, SVGAGI. This CDR3 reads CASRPGGPVLDTQYF. In DNA, the CDR3 is TGTGCCAGCAGACCCGGGGGGCCAGTGCTGGATACGCAGTATTTT.

The rearrangement joins TRBV18 to TRBJ2-3; D not certain. The CDR3 is 14 amino acids. V was clipped by 1 base and J by 2 bases, with 7 bases between them. Germline loops: CDR1 KGHSH, CDR2 LQKENI. The CDR3 region is CASSPRADTDTQYF. CDR3 sequence (DNA): TGTGCCAGCTCACCACGGGCGGACACAGATACGCAGTATTTT.

J is TRBJ1-6 and V is TRBV28; weak D call: TRBD1 (6 bases). Germline loops: CDR1 MDHEN, CDR2 SYDVKM. The V gene lost 5 bases and the J gene lost 2 bases, with 13 bases spanning the gap. This CDR3 has 16 residues. The CDR3 sequence: CASSAPQGTYNSPLHF. CDR3 nucleotides: TGTGCCAGCAGTGCTCCCCAGGGGACCTATAATTCACCCCTCCACTTT.

The rearrangement joins TRBV25-1 to TRBJ1-1; D ambiguous. The CDR3 totals 13 residues. In germline, CDR1 is MGHDK, CDR2 SYGVNS. Trimming cost V 4 bases and J 5 bases, with 11 bases left between them. CDR3 sequence: CASSGLGRTEAFF. The CDR3 DNA reads as TGTGCCAGCAGTGGCCTGGGGAGGACTGAAGCTTTCTTT.

This clone has a single count. The chain employs TRBV9 and TRBJ2-7; the D gene is possibly TRBD1 (6 bases). Trimming removed 4 bases at V and 3 bases at J, with 11 bases between. The V gene's germline CDR1 is SGDLS and CDR2 YYNGEE. This CDR3 region has 13 residues. The CDR3 here is CASSKQGDYEQYF. The CDR3 nucleotides are TGTGCCAGCAGCAAACAGGGAGACTACGAGCAGTACTTC.

V usage is TRBV28 and J usage is TRBJ2-1, with no clear D. Between the trimmed V and J ends, which lost 11 bases and 5 bases, there was a span of 4 bases. The germline CDR1 and CDR2 sequences are MDHEN and SYDVKM. CDR3 length: 9 amino acids. In DNA form, the CDR3 reads TGTGCCGCAAACAATGAGCAGTTCTTC. Its protein is CAANNEQFF.

The chain recombines TRBV3-1 (or the pseudogene TRBV3-2) with TRBJ2-3, with 8 bases that match TRBD2. Germline values: CDR1 LGHDT, CDR2 YNNKEL (reference sequence). V gave up 5 bases and J gave up 3 bases; unmatched junction bases: 10. The CDR3 contains 16 residues. The chain's CDR3 is CASSRRGGLGTDTQYF. The CDR3 region has the DNA TGTGCCAGCAGCAGAAGAGGGGGACTAGGGACAGATACGCAGTATTTT.